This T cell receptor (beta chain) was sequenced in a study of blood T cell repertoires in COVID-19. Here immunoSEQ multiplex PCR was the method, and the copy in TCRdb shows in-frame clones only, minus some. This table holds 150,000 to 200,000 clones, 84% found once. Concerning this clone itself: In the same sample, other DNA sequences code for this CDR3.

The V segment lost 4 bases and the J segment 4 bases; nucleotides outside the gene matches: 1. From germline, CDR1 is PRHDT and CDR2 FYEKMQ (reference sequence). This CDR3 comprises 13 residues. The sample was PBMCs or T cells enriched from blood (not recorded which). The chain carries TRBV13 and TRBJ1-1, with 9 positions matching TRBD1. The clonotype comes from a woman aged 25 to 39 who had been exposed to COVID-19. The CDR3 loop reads CASSSGQGTEAFF. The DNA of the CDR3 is TGTGCCAGCAGCTCGGGACAGGGCACTGAAGCTTTCTTT.